A selection of T cell receptor beta chains follows, all from one sample in a study of early T cells in non-severe SARS-CoV-2 infection. In TCRdb, the 5' RACE reads were re-called with MiXCR into one record per CDR3 protein. The sample carries tens of thousands of distinct CDR3 sequences, roughly 18% recorded once. The sequenced sample was whole blood, obtained at baseline. These receptors were collected from an adult who was a healthcare worker with PCR-confirmed SARS-CoV-2 infection or an uninfected control (not recorded which). Both conserved end residues are part of each CDR3. The order of the fields is clone size, J gene, V gene, D gene, CDR3 DNA, CDR3 protein. D genes are given only for firm matches. Where a row states a size, it is once, few, many or the class of an expanded clone; other rows omit it.

few	TRBJ2-2	TRBV9	-	TGTGCCAGCAGCGTACGACAGAACACCGGGGAGCTGTTTTTT	CASSVRQNTGELFF
few	TRBJ1-6	TRBV12-3/TRBV12-4	-	TGTGCCAGCAGTTTAGCGTTGTCGGGGATCTCCTATAATTCACCCCTCCACTTT	CASSLALSGISYNSPLHF
many	TRBJ2-3	TRBV5-6	-	TGTGCCAGCAGCGATGCAATAACAGGCGTACCTAGCACAGATACGCAGTATTTT	CASSDAITGVPSTDTQYF
-	TRBJ2-1	TRBV4-1	-	TGCGCCAGCAGCCAAGCGCACAATGAGCAGTTCTTC	CASSQAHNEQFF
-	TRBJ2-1	TRBV6-5	-	TGTGCCAGCACCGACGTAGGGGCCTATGAGCAGTTCTTC	CASTDVGAYEQFF
few	TRBJ1-2	TRBV29-1	TRBD1	TGCAGCGTTGAAGGTCGTTCGGGACAGCGTCATTTTGGCTACACCTTC	CSVEGRSGQRHFGYTF
few	TRBJ1-4	TRBV6-2/TRBV6-3	TRBD1	TGTGCCAGCAGGAACGGACAGGGCGGTGAAAAACTGTTTTTT	CASRNGQGGEKLFF
many	TRBJ2-3	TRBV7-2	-	TGTGCCAGCAGCTTATGGGGCACAGATACGCAGTATTTT	CASSLWGTDTQYF
many	TRBJ2-5	TRBV5-1	-	TGCGCCAGCAGCTTGGAAGAGACCCAGTACTTC	CASSLEETQYF
-	TRBJ1-6	TRBV7-9	-	TGTGCCAGCAGCGTACGGACTAATTCACCCCTCCACTTT	CASSVRTNSPLHF
few	TRBJ1-2	TRBV5-1	TRBD1	TGCGCCAGCAGCTTGGGGGCCGTGACAGGGATTTATGGCTACACCTTC	CASSLGAVTGIYGYTF
few	TRBJ2-7	TRBV4-2	-	TGTGCCAGCAGCCGGGGGGGCAGGAACTCCTACGAGCAGTACTTC	CASSRGGRNSYEQYF
-	TRBJ2-7	TRBV27	TRBD1	TGTGCCAGCAGGCCCGGGACAGGGGTCCACGAGCAGTACTTC	CASRPGTGVHEQYF
-	TRBJ2-5	TRBV2	-	TGTGCCAGCAGTGAAGCGCGAGGACCCCAAGAGACCCAGTACTTC	CASSEARGPQETQYF
many	TRBJ2-7	TRBV7-9	-	TGTGCCAGCAGGGGAGTCCAGGGAGAATCTTACGAGCAGTACTTC	CASRGVQGESYEQYF
few	TRBJ2-3	TRBV28	TRBD1	TGTGCCAGCAGGACCCCGGGACAGCCCACAGATACGCAGTATTTT	CASRTPGQPTDTQYF
many	TRBJ2-1	TRBV29-1	-	TGCAGCGTCCAGGGGATCTCGAATGAGCAGTTCTTC	CSVQGISNEQFF
-	TRBJ1-1	TRBV10-3	-	TGTGCCACCAACCCGACAGAACCCATGAACACTGAAGCTTTCTTT	CATNPTEPMNTEAFF
few	TRBJ2-7	TRBV7-9	-	TGTGCCAGCAGCGGACCCGGCAGGGATCGCTACGAGCAGTACTTC	CASSGPGRDRYEQYF
-	TRBJ1-2	TRBV4-2	-	TGTGCCAGCAGACAGGACGTCTATGGCTACACCTTC	CASRQDVYGYTF
-	TRBJ2-5	TRBV7-2	-	TGTGCCAGCAGCCTCGGACTGGCTGAGACCCAGTACTTC	CASSLGLAETQYF
many	TRBJ2-2	TRBV19	TRBD1	TGTGCCAGTAGTATAGACCGGGACAGGGGGCCTTTGAACACCGGGGAGCTGTTTTTT	CASSIDRDRGPLNTGELFF
-	TRBJ2-5	TRBV28	-	TGTGCCAGCAGTTTATGGGGGGGGCGAGAGACCCAGTACTTC	CASSLWGGRETQYF
few	TRBJ1-3	TRBV6-6	TRBD1	TGTGCCAGCAGTCCACAGGGGGCGCTTGGAAACACCATATATTTT	CASSPQGALGNTIYF
many	TRBJ2-3	TRBV4-1	TRBD1	TGCGCCAGCAGCCAGTTGTGGACAGGGAGTACAGATACGCAGTATTTT	CASSQLWTGSTDTQYF
few	TRBJ2-5	TRBV2	-	TGTGCCAGCAGGGAGGACAGCCGCGATCAAGAGACCCAGTACTTC	CASREDSRDQETQYF
few	TRBJ1-6	TRBV18	-	TGTGCCAGCTCACCATCAGGGTTTATGGGTCCCCTCCACTTT	CASSPSGFMGPLHF
-	TRBJ1-1	TRBV3-1	-	TGTGCCAGCAGCCAAGAAAAGAGGGCGACTGAAGCTTTCTTT	CASSQEKRATEAFF
-	TRBJ2-5	TRBV20-1	TRBD2	TGCAGTGCTAGAGTAGGGGAGGGTAAGATGTACCAAGAGACCCAGTACTTC	CSARVGEGKMYQETQYF
-	TRBJ2-7	TRBV7-8	-	TGTGCCAGCAGCTTAGGGCTAGGGCAAGCCTACGAGCAGTACTTC	CASSLGLGQAYEQYF
few	TRBJ2-2	TRBV4-1	-	TGCGCCAGCAGCCAAAGGGCGGGACAGCCGAGCATGACCGGGGAGCTGTTTTTT	CASSQRAGQPSMTGELFF
few	TRBJ2-7	TRBV28	-	TGTGCCAGCAGTTTGCGGGACGTCCGGCTCGAGCAGTACTTC	CASSLRDVRLEQYF
few	TRBJ2-7	TRBV27	-	TGTGCCAGCAGTCCCCTCACGGGGTCCTACGAGCAGTACTTC	CASSPLTGSYEQYF
-	TRBJ1-5	TRBV18	-	TGTGCCAGCTCCAACAACGAGAACAATCAGCCCCAGCATTTT	CASSNNENNQPQHF
few	TRBJ2-7	TRBV9	-	TGTGCCAGCAGCGTAGATGTAGCGCCGTCCTACGAGCAGTACTTC	CASSVDVAPSYEQYF
few	TRBJ2-4	TRBV19	-	TGTGCCAGTAGTATCCGAAACATTCAGTACTTC	CASSIRNIQYF
many	TRBJ1-5	TRBV15	-	TGTGCCACCAGCAGAGATACAGGAGATTATAGCAATCAGCCCCAGCATTTT	CATSRDTGDYSNQPQHF
-	TRBJ2-1	TRBV29-1	-	TGCAGCGTAGACCGGGCTAACAATGAGCAGTTCTTC	CSVDRANNEQFF
-	TRBJ1-1	TRBV5-1	-	TGCGCCAGCAGCTTGGGGCCCCGGGGGCCGGGCACTGAAGCTTTCTTT	CASSLGPRGPGTEAFF
-	TRBJ1-2	TRBV6-6	-	TGTGCCAGCAGCCAAGATATGAGCTATGGCTACACCTTC	CASSQDMSYGYTF
few	TRBJ1-4	TRBV20-1	-	TGCAGTGCTAGAGATAGGGCAGGATTAGGTGAAAAACTGTTTTTT	CSARDRAGLGEKLFF
few	TRBJ2-1	TRBV3-1	TRBD2	TGTGCCAGCAGCCAAGCACTAGCGGGAGGTAACAATGAGCAGTTCTTC	CASSQALAGGNNEQFF
-	TRBJ2-7	TRBV6-6	TRBD1	TGTGCCAGCAGACTGACAGGGAACTCCTACGAGCAGTACTTC	CASRLTGNSYEQYF
-	TRBJ2-5	TRBV28	TRBD2	TGTGCCAGCAGGCCCGCGATAGCGGGAGAGACCCAGTACTTC	CASRPAIAGETQYF
-	TRBJ1-6	TRBV11-2	-	TGTGCCAGCAGCTCGGGACTTATGAGTTCACCCCTCCACTTT	CASSSGLMSSPLHF
-	TRBJ1-6	TRBV24-1	TRBD1	TGTGCCACCAGCGGGACAGGGAATTCACCCCTCCACTTT	CATSGTGNSPLHF
few	TRBJ2-5	TRBV12-3/TRBV12-4	TRBD1	TGTGCCAGCAGGGGACAGACCCAAGAGACCCAGTACTTC	CASRGQTQETQYF
-	TRBJ2-3	TRBV4-2	TRBD2	TGTGCCAGCAGCCAGGTTACCGGGACTAGCGGGAGGACAGATACGCAGTATTTT	CASSQVTGTSGRTDTQYF
few	TRBJ2-5	TRBV18	TRBD1	TGTGCCAGCTCACCCCCCGGGACAGCCTCCTTAGAGACCCAGTACTTC	CASSPPGTASLETQYF
-	TRBJ1-1	TRBV4-3	-	TGCGCCAGCAGCCAAGAGGGCAGGGGAACTGAAGCTTTCTTT	CASSQEGRGTEAFF
few	TRBJ2-1	TRBV5-1	TRBD1	TGCGCCAGCCAGGGGGACAGCTCCTACAATGAGCAGTTCTTC	CASQGDSSYNEQFF
-	TRBJ1-5	TRBV7-9	TRBD1	TGTGCCAGTAACAGGGGGGAGAGCAATCAGCCCCAGCATTTT	CASNRGESNQPQHF